This is a list of T cell receptor beta chains from one sample in a study of blood T cell repertoires in COVID-19. Produced via immunoSEQ multiplex PCR; TCRdb's table is partial and in-frame only. The sample contains about 200,000 clones, about nine tenths of which appear only once. Input material: peripheral blood. Receptors originate from a woman in her seventies with acute or convalescent COVID-19. The CDR3 runs from the conserved cysteine through the conserved F or W.

TRBJ1-3,TRBV7-9,CASSSGQGDGNTIYF
TRBJ2-3,TRBV5-1,CASSLGGTGMNTQYF
TRBJ1-5,TRBV19,CASSIDRGGNQPQHF
TRBJ2-2,TRBV9,CASSGLLGTGELFF
TRBJ2-3,TRBV5-1,CASSVGVGTGARGQYF
TRBJ2-5,TRBV25-1,CASSVQGGETQYF
TRBJ2-7,TRBV29-1,CSVRYGTSGSYEQYF
TRBJ1-1,TRBV4-1,CASSLAGGSTEAFF
TRBJ1-5,TRBV19,CASSNDRVGQPQHF
TRBJ2-5,TRBV10-3,CAISESAGQETQYF
TRBJ2-1,TRBV5-5,CASSLVLASGGSYNEQFF
TRBJ2-5,TRBV19,CASSIVYLETQYF
TRBJ1-1,TRBV6-5,CASSPKQGARTEAFF
TRBJ1-1,TRBV25-1,CASRQRGGF
TRBJ2-1,TRBV10-1,CASSTTGTRHNEQFF
TRBJ1-5,TRBV19,CASSMHRASNQPQHF
TRBJ2-7,TRBV7-9,CASSPSGYEQYF
TRBJ1-5,TRBV7-2,CASSFGANFNQPQHF
TRBJ1-4,TRBV5-5,CASSSKWTGNYEKLFF
TRBJ1-4,TRBV10-3,CAISEGVGAEKLFF
TRBJ1-5,TRBV10-3,CATWDRGLISNQPQHF
TRBJ1-5,TRBV2,CASSDARGFQPQHF
TRBJ2-4,TRBV6-2/TRBV6-3,CASSYSGLAGAEYF
TRBJ1-5,TRBV18,CASSPGDDGQPQHF
TRBJ2-2,TRBV5-1,CASSPRGRSGTGELFF
TRBJ2-4,TRBV9,CASSPQDRLAKNIQYF
TRBJ1-2,TRBV7-2,CASSTTVGYGYTF
TRBJ2-5,TRBV29-1,CSVEPHVIGETQYF
TRBJ1-1,TRBV6-5,CASSWGSGTEAFF
TRBJ1-1,TRBV4-1,CASSQEAKGAGKAFF
TRBJ1-1,TRBV6-5,CASSYSTGRITEAFF
TRBJ2-2,TRBV5-6,CASSQGQGVAGELFF
TRBJ1-4,TRBV5-1,CASSLRETNEKLFF
TRBJ2-2,TRBV5-4,CASSLGMTGNTGELFF
TRBJ1-1,TRBV5-6,CASSLAGTENTEAFF
TRBJ2-5,TRBV28,CASSLSGTGPETQYF
TRBJ1-3,TRBV6-5,CASTLSGNTIYF
TRBJ1-1,TRBV15,CATSGAYPGTGQFEAFF
TRBJ2-1,TRBV19,CASRGALWQYNEQFF
TRBJ1-5,TRBV12-5,CASGSGQAGGQPQHF
TRBJ2-3,TRBV12-3/TRBV12-4,CASSAPGTDTQYF
TRBJ1-1,TRBV6-5,CASSYTGGPLNTEAFF